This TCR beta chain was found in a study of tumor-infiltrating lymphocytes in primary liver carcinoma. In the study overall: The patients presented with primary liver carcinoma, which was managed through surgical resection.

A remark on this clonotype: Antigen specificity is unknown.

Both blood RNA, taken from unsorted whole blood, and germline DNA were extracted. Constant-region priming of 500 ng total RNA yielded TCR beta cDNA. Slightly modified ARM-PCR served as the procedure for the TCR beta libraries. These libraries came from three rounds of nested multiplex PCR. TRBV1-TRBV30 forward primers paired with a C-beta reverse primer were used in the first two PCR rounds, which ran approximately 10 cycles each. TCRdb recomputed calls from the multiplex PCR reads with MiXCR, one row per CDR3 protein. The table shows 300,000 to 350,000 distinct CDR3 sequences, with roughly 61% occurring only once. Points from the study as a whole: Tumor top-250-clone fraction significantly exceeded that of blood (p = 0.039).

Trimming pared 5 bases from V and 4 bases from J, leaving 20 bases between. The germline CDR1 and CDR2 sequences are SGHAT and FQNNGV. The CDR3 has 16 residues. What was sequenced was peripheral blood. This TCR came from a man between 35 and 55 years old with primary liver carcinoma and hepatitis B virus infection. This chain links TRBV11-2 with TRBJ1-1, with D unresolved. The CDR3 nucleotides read TGTGCCAGCAGCCGAGGTATGGCAGTGGTCTTCACTGAAGCTTTCTTT. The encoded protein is CASSRGMAVVFTEAFF.